This T cell receptor beta chain was recorded in a study of cytomegalovirus exposure and HLA in healthy donors. Regarding the study as a whole: Near-uniform donor sequencing depth was presumed by presence/absence analyses. In a later analysis, specific HLA alleles were associated with 15,000 to 20,000 TCR beta sequences at a 0.05 false discovery rate. Follow-up analysis later connected one missense variant in DCLRE1C with trimming of TCR beta V- and J-genes.

60 Vbeta and 13 Jbeta primers were used in PCR. Libraries were prepared by immunoSEQ multiplex PCR; TCRdb keeps only in-frame clonotypes and omits some of them. Of 90,000 to 120,000 clones listed, 70% to 85% are singletons. This clone came up a few times. The antigen is not known. The sample was PBMCs. This TCR was recovered from a middle-aged woman in good health and CMV-seronegative.

CDR3 protein: CASSQDIGGAEGANVLTF. The CDR3 region has the DNA TGCGCCAGCAGCCAGGATATCGGGGGGGCGGAGGGGGCCAACGTCCTGACTTTC. The rearrangement links TRBV4-3 to TRBJ2-6; 8 positions match TRBD2. The CDR3 is made up of 18 amino acids. V shed 3 bases and J 4 bases; nucleotides not matched to a gene: 11. Germline CDR1 is LGHNA and CDR2 is YSLEER.